Each of the 30 T cell receptor beta chains below was sequenced from the same sample in a study of T-cell reconstitution after alpha-beta-depleted transplantation in children. Library preparation (for TCRbeta) was performed with unique molecular identifiers. TCRdb used MiXCR to reprocess the PCR reads, holding one entry per CDR3 protein. The repertoire holds about half a million distinct CDR3 sequences, with around 13% as singletons. Sequencing was performed on PBMCs from the stem cell graft donor, taken from the stem cell graft. The receptors stem from a human donor who donated a stem cell graft to a child with combined immunodeficiency.

This clonotype was counted at least ten times. V gene TRBV12-3 or TRBV12-4 combines with J gene TRBJ2-4; possibly TRBD1 for D (5 bases). V was pared by 6 bases and J by 7 bases, with 10 bases between. The CDR3 covers 12 residues. The CDR3 is CASRLTDNIQYF. In nucleotides, the CDR3 is TGTGCCAGCAGACTGACAGACAACATTCAGTACTTC.

Many counts were recorded for this clonotype. This chain joins TRBV2 and TRBJ2-3; 9 nucleotides line up with TRBD2. Germline assignment: CDR1 SNHLY and CDR2 FYNNEI. V was pared by 6 bases and J by 4 bases, with 2 bases of the junction left unmatched. This CDR3 comprises 13 residues. The CDR3 DNA sequence: TGTGCCAGCAGAGCGGGGGGCCCAGATACGCAGTATTTT. This codes for CASRAGGPDTQYF.

This clonotype was counted ten times or more. This chain joins TRBV5-1 and TRBJ2-1; perhaps TRBD1 as D (6 bases). CDR1 is SGHRS, CDR2 YFSETQ, per germline. CDR3 length: 15 residues. V dropped 3 bases and J dropped 0 bases, with 10 bases sitting between them. The CDR3, as DNA: TGCGCCAGCAGCTCAAGGACAGACTCCTACAATGAGCAGTTCTTC. Its translation: CASSSRTDSYNEQFF.

This clonotype was counted ten times or more. This sequence joins TRBV19 and TRBJ1-1, with D possibly TRBD1 on 5 matching bases. Germline lookup yields CDR1 LNHDA and CDR2 SQIVND (reference sequence). This CDR3 is built from 15 residues. Trimming took 1 base from V and 2 from J, leaving 11 bases between them. The chain's CDR3 is CASSIAGGINTEAFF. DNA for the CDR3: TGTGCCAGTAGTATAGCCGGGGGAATCAACACTGAAGCTTTCTTT.

This clonotype was seen more than once but under ten times. The chain uses TRBV5-5 and TRBJ2-7; 8 nucleotides line up with TRBD2. CDR1 SGHKS and CDR2 YYEKEE come from the germline V gene (reference sequence). V lost 4 bases to trimming and J lost 5 bases; unmatched junction nucleotides: 14. CDR3 size: 16 residues. DNA for the CDR3: TGTGCCAGCAGCCCGACTAGCGCGAACCCAAGGAACGAGCAGTACTTC. It yields the protein CASSPTSANPRNEQYF.

Only one count was recorded for this clonotype. V and J are TRBV6-5 and TRBJ2-2; possible D gene TRBD1, 7 bases. CDR3 size: 17 residues. Germline V lookup: CDR1 MNHEY, CDR2 SVGAGI. V was shortened by 4 bases and J by 1 base, with 16 bases between the two germline ends. The CDR3 DNA is TGTGCCAGCAGTTCTATCAGGGGGACTTTGAACACCGGGGAGCTGTTTTTT. It translates to CASSSIRGTLNTGELFF.

Points on this clonotype: At one of its ends the junction is not consistent with the germline gene, which may arise from a read error. The rearrangement links TRBV28 to TRBJ2-7; no reliable D call. Germline-derived CDR1 and CDR2 are MDHEN and SYDVKM. The CDR3 runs 17 residues. The CDR3 reads CAISLGRRTHFSYEQYF. The CDR3 nucleotides are TGTGCCATCAGTTTAGGACGGAGAACCCATTTTTCCTACGAGCAGTACTTC.

This clonotype was counted a few times. The genes are TRBV3-1 and TRBJ2-2; D is ambiguous. Germline assignment: CDR1 LGHDT and CDR2 YNNKEL (reference sequence). This CDR3 comprises 14 residues. With 1 base removed from V and 7 bases from J, the gap between germline ends came to 10 bases. As DNA, the CDR3 is TGTGCCAGCAGCCAAGGGTCGTCTCACGGGGAGCTGTTTTTT. Its translation: CASSQGSSHGELFF.

This chain links TRBV7-9 with TRBJ1-4; 8 bases line up with TRBD1. Unmatched junction bases numbered 8, after V lost 6 bases and J lost 8 bases. CDR1 is SEHNR and CDR2 is FQNEAQ in the germline V gene (reference sequence). The CDR3 is 14 residues long. Here the CDR3 reads CASRRPGGQEKLFF. The CDR3 region has the DNA TGTGCCAGCAGGCGTCCAGGGGGCCAGGAAAAACTGTTTTTT.

In this sample, this clonotype turned up a few times. This chain links TRBV11-2 with TRBJ1-4; TRBD1 agrees at 10 bases. The CDR3 is 14 residues long. Germline CDR1 SGHAT, CDR2 FQNNGV. Germline trimming cut 5 bases from V and 7 bases from J; bases unmatched to any gene: 4. As DNA, the CDR3 is TGTGCCAGCAGCGCCGGGACAGGGGTTGAAAAACTGTTTTTT. Protein: CASSAGTGVEKLFF.

The rearrangement joins TRBV4-1 to TRBJ1-6; 9 nucleotides match TRBD1. The CDR3 length is 16 residues. Germline V gene data show CDR1 as MGHRA and CDR2 as YSYEKL. After removal of 2 bases from V and 6 bases from J, the junction contained 5 bases not matched to a gene. The CDR3 spells CASSQFTGGGNSPLHF. Here the CDR3 DNA reads TGCGCCAGCAGCCAATTTACAGGGGGCGGTAATTCACCCCTCCACTTT.

This clonotype has a count of ten or more. The J gene is TRBJ2-1, the V gene TRBV29-1; 14 bases are a match to TRBD2. Germline CDR1 is SQVTM and CDR2 is ANQGSEA. The CDR3 extends over 14 amino acids. J lost 9 bases, V lost 6 bases, and 7 bases had no gene match. CDR3 protein: CSVGTSGSKAEQFF. The DNA of the CDR3 is TGCAGCGTGGGGACTAGCGGGAGCAAGGCTGAGCAGTTCTTC.

At least ten counts were recorded for this clonotype. This chain uses TRBV4-2 with TRBJ2-5; D is uncertain. With 4 bases removed from V and 5 bases from J, the gap between germline ends came to 14 bases. The CDR3 extends over 14 amino acids. Germline V CDR1 and CDR2: LGHNA, YNFKEQ. CDR3 loop: CASSPRVPGETQYF. The CDR3 bases are TGTGCCAGCAGCCCAAGGGTTCCTGGGGAGACCCAGTACTTC.

Only a few counts were recorded for this clonotype. This chain connects TRBV12-3 or TRBV12-4 to TRBJ2-2; D not certain. The germline V and J ends were trimmed by 5 bases and 6 bases, with 7 bases remaining between them. The CDR3 sequence is 12 residues long. As DNA, the CDR3 is TGTGCCAGCAGTGTATCCGCCGGGGAGCTGTTTTTT. Translation gives CASSVSAGELFF.

This clonotype has only a few counts. The chain employs TRBV20-1 and TRBJ2-4; TRBD1 matches at 12 bases. The V segment lost 7 bases and the J segment 6 bases; nucleotides outside the gene matches: 10. Germline V gene sequence: CDR1 DFQATT, CDR2 SNEGSKA (reference sequence). This CDR3 contains 15 residues. CDR3 in DNA: TGCAGTGTTCGGGACAGGGGGCCTCCGGGAAACATTCAGTACTTC. Amino acid sequence: CSVRDRGPPGNIQYF.

The V gene is TRBV7-2, the J gene TRBJ2-3; 10 bases are shared with TRBD2. Germline V gene data show CDR1 as SGHTA and CDR2 as FQGNSA. The V and J ends lost 4 bases and 1 base, in that order; junction bases with no gene match: 5. The CDR3 covers 16 residues. For the CDR3, the DNA is TGTGCCAGCAGCTCCGGACTAGCGGAGGGCACAGATACGCAGTATTTT. Translating gives CASSSGLAEGTDTQYF.

The V gene is TRBV6-2 or TRBV6-3, the J gene TRBJ2-3; D might be TRBD1 (6 bases). The CDR3 has 17 amino acids. Trimming stripped 6 bases from V and 1 base from J, with 20 bases between. Per the germline V gene, CDR1 is MNHEY and CDR2 is SVGEGT. The CDR3 DNA is TGTGCCAGCAGCCGCGGGTACCGGGACACCCGCACAGATACGCAGTATTTT. Translation: CASSRGYRDTRTDTQYF.

This clonotype has a handful of counts. V usage is TRBV20-1 and J usage is TRBJ2-1; 12 bases are a match to TRBD2. Unmatched junction bases numbered 7, after V lost 6 bases and J lost 4 bases. The V gene's germline CDR1 is DFQATT and CDR2 SNEGSKA (reference sequence). The CDR3 totals 15 residues. CDR3 coding DNA: TGCAGTGCAGACCCTCTAGCGGGAGGGTACAATGAGCAGTTCTTC. This translates into CSADPLAGGYNEQFF.

This clonotype was counted many times. V is TRBV5-6 and J is TRBJ2-1; no clear D gene. The CDR3 is made up of 16 amino acids. Germline V gives CDR1 SGHDT, CDR2 YYEEEE. The V gene lost 0 bases and the J gene lost 2 bases, with 12 bases spanning the gap. CDR3 coding DNA: TGTGCCAGCAGCTTGGCCATTAATATTGCCTACAATGAGCAGTTCTTC. Protein product: CASSLAINIAYNEQFF.

There are many counts of this clonotype. The V gene is TRBV20-1, the J gene TRBJ2-7, with TRBD2 as a possible D gene (6 bases). The CDR3 covers 11 residues. Trimming shortened V by 5 bases and J by 3 bases, and 8 bases separated the two germline ends. CDR1 is DFQATT, CDR2 SNEGSKA, per germline (reference sequence). CDR3 loop: CSALGGYEQYF. CDR3 DNA sequence: TGCAGTGCTCTCGGGGGCTACGAGCAGTACTTC.

The chain has TRBV5-1 and TRBJ2-2, with 7 bases fitting TRBD1. Germline values: CDR1 SGHRS, CDR2 YFSETQ. Trimming took 4 bases from V and 4 from J; bases not matched to a gene: 10. This CDR3 spans 16 amino acids. This CDR3 is CASSLNDREPTGELFF. The CDR3 coding sequence is TGCGCCAGCAGCCTGAACGACAGGGAACCCACCGGGGAGCTGTTTTTT.

In this sample, this clonotype turned up many times. The chain uses TRBV10-3 and TRBJ2-3; no clear D gene. V was shortened by 6 bases and J by 6 bases, with 16 bases between the two germline ends. The CDR3 consists of 14 residues. Germline CDR1 reads ENHRY; CDR2 reads SYGVKD. CDR3 in amino acids: CAIRDGKVLDTQYF. The CDR3 nucleotides are TGTGCCATCAGGGATGGGAAAGTTTTGGATACGCAGTATTTT.

This clonotype appeared many times. The chain has TRBV5-1 and TRBJ2-7; D not certain. With 0 bases removed from V and 9 bases from J, the gap between germline ends came to 13 bases. CDR3 length: 13 amino acids. The germline gives CDR1 SGHRS, CDR2 YFSETQ. The CDR3 bases are TGCGCCAGCAGCTTGGAACGTATTAGTGCGCAGTACTTC. Its translation is CASSLERISAQYF.

V gene TRBV20-1 combines with J gene TRBJ2-7; no definite D call. CDR3 length: 13 amino acids. V was pared by 3 bases and J by 3 bases, with 12 bases between. Germline V CDR1 and CDR2: DFQATT, SNEGSKA (reference sequence). CDR3 nucleotides: TGCAGTGCTAGCGAGACGGCGAACTACGAGCAGTACTTC. Translating it yields CSASETANYEQYF.

This clonotype turned up a few times. This rearrangement joins TRBV20-1 to TRBJ2-1; 13 bases match TRBD2. V dropped 4 bases and J dropped 8; count of bases not matched to a gene: 2. Germline V gene data show CDR1 as DFQATT and CDR2 as SNEGSKA (reference sequence). The CDR3 consists of 13 residues. In DNA form, the CDR3 reads TGCAGTGCTAAAGGGACTAGCGGGGATGAGCAGTTCTTC. This encodes CSAKGTSGDEQFF.

This clonotype has at least ten counts. The chain recombines TRBV12-3 or TRBV12-4 with TRBJ2-2; D ambiguous. V lost 5 bases, J lost 0 bases, and 10 bases lay in between. CDR3 length equals 15 residues. The CDR3 region is CASSQSASNTGELFF. The CDR3 DNA sequence: TGTGCCAGCAGTCAGTCGGCGTCGAACACCGGGGAGCTGTTTTTT.

As for this clonotype: A much larger clone lies a single base off, so this may be a read error. J is TRBJ2-2 and V is TRBV12-3 or TRBV12-4; D possibly uses TRBD1 or TRBD2 (5 bases each). The CDR3 runs to 16 residues. CDR3 bases: TGTGCCAGCAGAAACCGGGGCGAACTGAACACCGGGGTGCTGTTTTTT. This encodes CASRNRGELNTGVLFF.

The chain combines TRBV12-3 or TRBV12-4 with TRBJ1-1, with a tentative D call TRBD1 (5 bases). The CDR3 has 14 residues. V shed 1 base and J shed 5 bases, with 11 bases lying between them. CDR3 sequence: CASSLGGVETEAFF. The DNA of the CDR3 is TGTGCCAGCAGTTTAGGGGGGGTCGAGACTGAAGCTTTCTTT.

The CDR3 bases are TGTGCCACCTTGAAAACAGATACGCAGTATTTT. This sequence encodes CATLKTDTQYF. The J gene is TRBJ2-3, the V gene TRBV28; D remains ambiguous. This CDR3 spans 11 amino acids. Trimming removed 10 bases from V and 3 bases from J, with 8 bases in between. CDR1 and CDR2 (germline): MDHEN, SYDVKM.

The rearrangement uses TRBV7-9 and TRBJ2-3; D possibly corresponds to TRBD2 (6 bases). Germline CDR1 SEHNR, CDR2 FQNEAQ (reference sequence). This CDR3 has 15 amino acids. The V and J ends lost 5 bases and 5 bases respectively, with 17 bases between them. The DNA for the CDR3 is TGTGCCAGCAGCCCAACTACGGGAGAGGTAGATACGCAGTATTTT. Translating it yields CASSPTTGEVDTQYF.